This is a list of T cell receptor beta chains from one sample in a study of shared clonotypes between healthy human individuals. Only in-frame clones appear in the TCRdb table, and some are missing; sequencing was by immunoSEQ multiplex PCR. The sample includes roughly 590,000 clones, about 95% of them seen just once. Material: naive CD8+ T cells sorted from blood. The source of these receptors is a woman aged 25 to 39 in good health. CDR3s include the opening cysteine and the closing phenylalanine or tryptophan. A D gene is named only where the DNA matches it firmly. The size of a clone is reported for some rows only, either as once, few or many, or as a class for expanded clones.

>TRBV7-9|once|TRBJ1-5|.
TGTGCCAGAAAGACTGAGCATCAGCCCCAGCATTTT
CARKTEHQPQHF
>TRBV28|.|TRBJ1-5|.
TGTGCCAGCAGCCTGACCTTAAGTGACAATCAGCCCCAGCATTTT
CASSLTLSDNQPQHF
>TRBV4-2|.|TRBJ2-3|.
TGTGCCAGCAGCCAAGACTCGTCCAACACAGATACGCAGTATTTT
CASSQDSSNTDTQYF
>TRBV28|.|TRBJ2-1|.
TGTGCCAGCAGTTTTTGGCTCAATGAGCAGTTCTTC
CASSFWLNEQFF
>TRBV6-1|.|TRBJ2-7|.
TGTGCCAGCAGTGAGACAGGACACTCCTACGAGCAGTACTTC
CASSETGHSYEQYF
>TRBV7-2|.|TRBJ1-5|.
TGTGCCAGCAGCTCGACAGGTCCAAGTCAGCCCCAGCATTTT
CASSSTGPSQPQHF
>TRBV27|.|TRBJ1-2|TRBD1
TGTGCCAGCAGTTCACAGGGGGGATTCTATGGCTACACCTTC
CASSSQGGFYGYTF
>TRBV13|.|TRBJ2-2|.
TGTGCCAGCAGCTTACCCGGGCGCATGGAGCTGTTTTTT
CASSLPGRMELFF
>TRBV7-9|.|TRBJ1-1|TRBD1
TGTGCCAGCAGCGGACAGGGAACCGCTGAAGCTTTCTTT
CASSGQGTAEAFF
>TRBV28|.|TRBJ2-1|TRBD1
TGTGCCAGCAGCTTCTCGGGACAGCCTTACAATGAGCAGTTCTTC
CASSFSGQPYNEQFF